The 27 T cell receptor beta chains reported below all come from one sample, sequenced in a study of T-cell reconstitution after alpha-beta-depleted transplantation in children. Unique molecular identifiers featured in how the TCRbeta library was prepared. Via MiXCR, TCRdb re-called the PCR reads, giving one row per CDR3 protein. The data contain over 90,000 distinct CDR3 sequences, 6% to 9% of them singletons. Here the sequenced sample was PBMCs, taken before TCRalphabeta/CD19-depleted stem cell transplant. The receptor set was obtained from a boy aged 2-15 years with acute lymphoblastic leukemia, due to receive a stem cell transplant.

This clonotype was seen a few times. The chain uses TRBV7-2 and TRBJ1-1; maybe TRBD1 (5 bases). Germline lookup yields CDR1 SGHTA and CDR2 FQGNSA. This CDR3 region has 15 residues. The V and J ends lost 0 bases and 5 bases respectively, with 13 bases between them. The CDR3 spells CASSLAGTANTEAFF. As DNA, the CDR3 is TGTGCCAGCAGCTTAGCCGGGACCGCGAATACTGAAGCTTTCTTT. The whole variable domain, filled in from reference TRBV7-2 and TRBJ1-1, reads GAGVSQSPSNKVTEKGKDVELRCDPISGHTALYWYRQSLGQGLEFLIYFQGNSAPDKSGLPSDRFSAERTGGSVSTLTIQRTQQEDSAVYLCASSLAGTANTEAFFGQGTRLTVV.

This clonotype showed up just a few times. The chain has TRBV20-1 and TRBJ1-6, with D possibly TRBD1 on 5 matching bases. CDR1 is DFQATT, CDR2 SNEGSKA, per germline (reference sequence). The CDR3 is 13 residues long. V was cut by 6 bases and J by 2 bases, with 8 bases left in between. The CDR3: CSADSPYNSPLHF. The CDR3 DNA sequence: TGCAGTGCCGACAGCCCCTATAATTCACCCCTCCACTTT.

In this sample, this clonotype turned up many times. The CDR3 loop is CASSLQPTRQGNEQFF. The CDR3 bases are TGTGCCAGCAGCTTGCAGCCCACCCGACAGGGAAATGAGCAGTTCTTC. The V and J genes are TRBV5-5 and TRBJ2-1, with 7 bases identical to TRBD1. CDR1 SGHKS and CDR2 YYEKEE come from the germline V gene (reference sequence). Unmatched junction bases numbered 11, after V lost 1 base and J lost 7 bases. The CDR3 spans 16 residues.

This clonotype has ten or more counts. The V call is TRBV3-1, the J call TRBJ2-7; 8 bases align to TRBD1. CDR1 and CDR2 from the germline V gene are LGHDT and YNNKEL (reference sequence). There are 15 residues in the CDR3. V lost 4 bases, J lost 2 bases, and 7 bases stayed unmatched. The chain's CDR3 is CASSLPGQEAYEQYF. The CDR3 DNA sequence: TGTGCCAGCAGCCTACCGGGACAGGAGGCCTACGAGCAGTACTTC.

This clonotype occurred many times. This chain connects TRBV20-1 to TRBJ1-1, with D possibly TRBD1 on 6 matching bases. V was clipped by 6 bases and J by 8 bases, with 19 bases between them. Per germline, CDR1 DFQATT and CDR2 SNEGSKA (reference sequence). The CDR3 length is 13 residues. CDR3 sequence reads: CSAPLTTGSEAFF. CDR3 nucleotides: TGCAGTGCCCCCCTAACCACAGGGTCCGAAGCTTTCTTT.

This clonotype was detected many times. This sequence joins TRBV20-1 and TRBJ2-7; no reliable D call. The CDR3 has 14 residues. Trimming pared 0 bases from V and 1 base from J, leaving 10 bases between. Germline values: CDR1 DFQATT, CDR2 SNEGSKA (reference sequence). The DNA for the CDR3 is TGCAGTGCTAGAGATCCGCGACGGTCCTACGAGCAGTACTTC. It encodes CSARDPRRSYEQYF.

This clonotype appeared many times. The chain employs TRBV6-5 and TRBJ1-4, with D possibly matching TRBD1 (5 bases). Germline V gene data show CDR1 as MNHEY and CDR2 as SVGAGI. This CDR3 comprises 15 residues. Trimming shortened V by 0 bases and J by 0 bases, and 5 bases separated the two germline ends. The CDR3, as DNA: TGTGCCAGCAGTTACTCGACAGCAACTAATGAAAAACTGTTTTTT. Protein: CASSYSTATNEKLFF.

Concerning this clonotype: This CDR3 fails to terminate in the conserved phenylalanine or tryptophan, so it likely reflects a read error. This chain uses TRBV5-1 with TRBJ1-1; D may be TRBD1 (5 bases). The CDR3 totals 11 residues. CDR1 is SGHRS, CDR2 YFSETQ, per germline. V dropped 0 bases and J dropped 10 bases, with 7 bases sitting between them. CDR3 loop: CASSLDTGAFY. DNA of the CDR3: TGCGCCAGCAGCTTGGACACAGGAGCTTTCTAT.

This clonotype was picked up a small number of times. The gene calls are TRBV27 and TRBJ2-3, with D uncertain. Trimming cost V 0 bases and J 2 bases, with 3 bases left between them. The CDR3 sequence is 13 residues long. From germline, CDR1 is MNHEY and CDR2 SMNVEV (reference sequence). The CDR3: CASSLSLTDTQYF. CDR3 DNA sequence: TGTGCCAGCAGTTTATCGCTCACAGATACGCAGTATTTT.

The table lists this clonotype with many counts. V and J are TRBV20-1 and TRBJ2-1; 7 bases map to TRBD2. The V segment lost 4 bases and the J segment 6 bases; nucleotides outside the gene matches: 0. There are 11 residues in the CDR3. Germline CDR1 DFQATT, CDR2 SNEGSKA (reference sequence). The CDR3 sequence is CSATGGNEQFF. The DNA of the CDR3 is TGCAGTGCTACGGGGGGCAATGAGCAGTTCTTC.

The chain couples TRBV6-2 or TRBV6-3 to TRBJ2-7, with 9 bases matching TRBD1. V shed 4 bases and J 7 bases; nucleotides not matched to a gene: 8. The germline V gene has CDR1 MNHEY and CDR2 SVGEGT. The CDR3 runs to 14 residues. This chain's CDR3 is CASSSGTGRREQYF. The CDR3 DNA reads as TGTGCCAGCAGTTCCGGGACAGGGCGTCGGGAGCAGTACTTC.

This clonotype has a count of ten or more. The genes are TRBV9 and TRBJ2-1, with D possibly TRBD2 on 5 matching bases. V gave up 0 bases and J gave up 9 bases, with 7 bases separating them. The V gene's germline CDR1 is SGDLS and CDR2 YYNGEE. This CDR3 has 12 amino acids. The CDR3 DNA reads TGTGCCAGCAGCGTAGTAGGGAGTGAGCAGTTCTTC. Its translation is CASSVVGSEQFF. The full variable domain, with the rest looked up from reference TRBV9 and TRBJ2-1, is DSGVTQTPKHLITATGQRVTLRCSPRSGDLSVYWYQQSLDQGLQFLIQYYNGEERAKGNILERFSAQQFPDLHSELNLSSLELGDSALYFCASSVVGSEQFFGPGTRLTVL.

The sample holds many counts of this clonotype. The chain is built from TRBV9 and TRBJ2-7; 8 bases are a match to TRBD2. Trimming at V came to 0 bases and at J to 5 bases, leaving 7 bases not matched to a gene. Germline assignment: CDR1 SGDLS and CDR2 YYNGEE. The CDR3 sequence is 15 residues long. CDR3 DNA sequence: TGTGCCAGCAGCGTAGGTGCGGGGGGCGTGGACGAGCAGTACTTC. It codes for CASSVGAGGVDEQYF.

There are many counts of this clonotype. DNA for the CDR3: TGCGCCAGCAGCAGGACCGATAATTCCTACGAGCAGTACTTC. Translated: CASSRTDNSYEQYF. V is TRBV5-1 and J is TRBJ2-7; D remains unclear. CDR3 length equals 14 residues. Germline V gives CDR1 SGHRS, CDR2 YFSETQ. Trimming pared 4 bases from V and 1 base from J, leaving 12 bases between.

This clonotype was observed at least ten times. The chain carries TRBV10-3 and TRBJ1-1; 10 bases line up with TRBD1. This CDR3 region has 12 residues. Germline values: CDR1 ENHRY, CDR2 SYGVKD. The junction had 3 bases not matched to a gene; V was cut back by 5 bases and J by 9 bases. The CDR3 loop is CAISSDRGKAFF. CDR3 nucleotide sequence: TGTGCCATCAGTTCGGACAGGGGGAAAGCTTTCTTT.

In this sample, this clonotype turned up many times. This chain uses TRBV6-4 with TRBJ2-2; D is possibly TRBD2 (7 bases). Germline assignment: CDR1 MRHNA and CDR2 SNTAGT. V shed 6 bases and J shed 6 bases, with 32 bases lying between them. There are 20 residues in the CDR3. CDR3 region: CASRGRGGLRRDKDAGELFF. As DNA, the CDR3 is TGTGCCAGCAGGGGGAGGGGAGGGTTGCGTCGGGACAAGGACGCCGGGGAGCTGTTTTTT.

The sample holds a few counts of this clonotype. V is TRBV20-1 and J is TRBJ1-2; D might be TRBD1 (6 bases). Looked up from germline, CDR1 is DFQATT and CDR2 is SNEGSKA (reference sequence). The ends were cut back, 5 bases at V and 1 base at J, with 8 bases in the middle. CDR3 length equals 12 residues. CDR3 sequence (DNA): TGCAGTGCTGGGACAATTAACTATGGCTACACCTTC. Protein: CSAGTINYGYTF.

This chain links TRBV7-9 with TRBJ1-6; 10 bases align to TRBD1. The CDR3 length is 16 residues. The V and J ends lost 4 bases and 9 bases, in that order; junction bases with no gene match: 9. Germline CDR1 SEHNR, CDR2 FQNEAQ (reference sequence). CDR3 sequence reads: CASSSSGTGVGSPLHF. As DNA, the CDR3 is TGTGCCAGCAGCTCCTCCGGGACAGGGGTGGGTTCACCCCTCCACTTT.

The gene calls are TRBV20-1 and TRBJ2-7; no reliable D call. Looked up from germline, CDR1 is DFQATT and CDR2 is SNEGSKA (reference sequence). There are 12 residues in the CDR3. Trimming stripped 3 bases from V and 6 bases from J, with 12 bases between. Here the CDR3 DNA reads TGCAGTGCTAGCCAGGTCTCGGGCGAGCAGTACTTC. Its translation is CSASQVSGEQYF.

This clonotype was picked up many times. The CDR3 loop reads CASSQEELRHYGYTF. The CDR3 DNA reads TGTGCCAGCAGCCAAGAGGAACTCCGACACTATGGCTACACCTTC. J is TRBJ1-2 and V is TRBV4-2; D is unclear. The germline gives CDR1 LGHNA, CDR2 YNFKEQ. The CDR3 is 15 residues long. Trimming removed 0 bases at V and 3 bases at J, with 11 bases between.

With respect to this clonotype: The junction departs from germline at one end; a sequencing error may be responsible. The rearrangement links TRBV29-1 to TRBJ1-3; a possible D gene is TRBD1 (5 bases). Germline assignment: CDR1 SQVTM and CDR2 ANQGSEA. The CDR3 length is 12 residues. The chain's CDR3 is CSVEEAGNTLYF. The CDR3 DNA reads as TGCAGCGTTGAAGAGGCAGGGAACACCCTATATTTT.

This clonotype occurred a few times. The chain recombines TRBV5-5 with TRBJ1-5; TRBD1 matches at 8 bases. The CDR3 consists of 17 residues. In germline, CDR1 is SGHKS, CDR2 YYEKEE (reference sequence). Losses at the gene ends were 4 bases for V and 0 bases for J; bases not matched to a gene: 9. The CDR3 bases are TGTGCCAGCAGCACCACCGGGACAGGATATAGCAATCAGCCCCAGCATTTT. Its protein product is CASSTTGTGYSNQPQHF.

This clonotype came up once. The conserved phenylalanine or tryptophan is not found at the CDR3 terminus, so this likely reflects a read error. The rearrangement joins TRBV28 to TRBJ1-5; unclear D gene. The CDR3 is made up of 15 amino acids. From germline, CDR1 is MDHEN and CDR2 SYDVKM. V was pared by 6 bases and J by 1 base, with 13 bases between. CDR3 nucleotides: TGTGCCAGCAGGGGAGGGAACGGGAGCAATCAGCCCCAGCATGTT. Amino acid sequence: CASRGGNGSNQPQHV.

V gene TRBV7-8 combines with J gene TRBJ1-5; D gene ambiguous. The length of the CDR3 is 15 residues. Germline loops: CDR1 SGHVS, CDR2 FQNEAQ. Trimming cost V 3 bases and J 0 bases, with 9 bases left between them. In nucleotides, the CDR3 is TGTGCCAGCAGCTTGGGCAGACTTAGCAATCAGCCCCAGCATTTT. Translating it yields CASSLGRLSNQPQHF.

This clonotype was seen repeatedly, ten times or more. The chain carries TRBV11-2 and TRBJ2-1; 8 bases line up with TRBD1. The CDR3 has 15 amino acids. Trimming at V came to 4 bases and at J to 5 bases, leaving 7 bases not matched to a gene. In germline, CDR1 is SGHAT, CDR2 FQNNGV. The CDR3 here is CASSSGGGNHNEQFF. Written as DNA, the CDR3 is TGTGCCAGCAGCTCAGGGGGCGGCAACCACAATGAGCAGTTCTTC.

This clonotype was recorded many times. The gene calls are TRBV6-4 and TRBJ2-3; D is undetermined. Germline loops: CDR1 MRHNA, CDR2 SNTAGT. V dropped 3 bases and J dropped 5 bases, with 12 bases sitting between them. The CDR3 consists of 14 residues. The DNA for the CDR3 is TGTGCCAGCAGTGAATCGACCGAGCAAGATACGCAGTATTTT. It is translated as CASSESTEQDTQYF.

This sequence joins TRBV5-1 and TRBJ2-7; 13 bases map to TRBD2. Per the germline V gene, CDR1 is SGHRS and CDR2 is YFSETQ. CDR3 size: 18 residues. The V and J ends lost 4 bases and 4 bases, in that order; junction bases with no gene match: 14. The CDR3: CASSPYPLAGLAGYEQYF. CDR3 coding DNA: TGCGCCAGCAGCCCGTACCCGTTAGCGGGACTAGCGGGGTACGAGCAGTACTTC.